This T cell receptor beta chain was recorded in a study of blood T cell repertoires in COVID-19. Authors' methods: It was from reference gene primer amplification that nucleated cell counts were estimated. TCRdb's table, derived via immunoSEQ multiplex PCR, lists solely in-frame clones and lacks some. V and J calls and clone size come straight from that table; D and trimming were deduced from the DNA. The sample consists of 130,000 to 150,000 clones, 70% to 90% of them appearing once. As for this clone: This clone may be a read error of a much larger clone one base away. The sample has other DNA sequences that encode this CDR3 too.

CDR3 length: 14 residues. V shed 1 base and J 1 base; nucleotides not matched to a gene: 1. In germline, CDR1 is SGHRS, CDR2 YFSETQ. Sequenced material: PBMCs or T cells enriched from blood (not recorded which). This chain joins TRBV5-1 and TRBJ2-7; 8 bases fit TRBD1. The clonotype was recovered from a woman in her thirties with acute COVID-19. Here the CDR3 reads CASSLRQGSYEQYF. The DNA for the CDR3 is TGCGCCAGCAGCTTGCGACAGGGGTCCTACGAGCAGTACTTC.